One sample yielded the 24 T cell receptor beta chains listed below, sequenced in a study of CD8 T cells in ankylosing spondylitis. MiXCR, run by TCRdb on the 5' RACE reads, gives a single entry per CDR3 protein. The sample shows approximately 200,000 distinct CDR3 sequences, roughly 13% of them seen only once. Material: blood, either unsorted or a sorted T cell fraction (not recorded which). The source of these receptors is a female donor with ankylosing spondylitis or in good health (not recorded which).

In its sample, this clonotype was seen many times. The chain combines TRBV5-1 with TRBJ1-1; D gene ambiguous. The germline gives CDR1 SGHRS, CDR2 YFSETQ. V lost 0 bases and J lost 7, with 13 bases in between. The CDR3 covers 14 residues. In DNA, the CDR3 is TGCGCCAGCAGCTTGGAGTTTCAGATCGGTGAAGCTTTCTTT. Residues: CASSLEFQIGEAFF.

This clonotype was seen many times. The chain is built from TRBV27 and TRBJ1-5; 7 nucleotides line up with TRBD1. The CDR3 has 15 amino acids. The germline CDR1 and CDR2 sequences are MNHEY and SMNVEV (reference sequence). The trim removed 5 bases at V and 0 bases at J, leaving 4 bases unmatched. The CDR3 nucleotides are TGTGCCAGCAGTCTAGGGACAGCTAGCAATCAGCCCCAGCATTTT. As protein: CASSLGTASNQPQHF.

This clonotype appeared many times. This sequence joins TRBV28 and TRBJ2-6; no reliable D call. V was clipped by 6 bases and J by 0 bases, with 12 bases between them. CDR1 MDHEN and CDR2 SYDVKM come from the germline V gene. The CDR3 is 16 amino acids. The CDR3 region has the DNA TGTGCCAGCAGCTATGAAGACGGCTCTGGGGCCAACGTCCTGACTTTC. This sequence encodes CASSYEDGSGANVLTF.

The rearrangement links TRBV5-6 to TRBJ1-1; tentative D call: TRBD1 (5 bases). This CDR3 spans 15 amino acids. Germline CDR1 SGHDT, CDR2 YYEEEE. V lost 3 bases and J 6 bases, leaving 18 bases between the germline ends. The CDR3 coding sequence is TGTGCCAGCAGCTCCGGGGGAGGGTTGGTCGCTGAAGCTTTCTTT. Its protein product is CASSSGGGLVAEAFF. Full variable domain (rest looked up from reference TRBV5-6 and TRBJ1-1): DAGVTQSPTHLIKTRGQQVTLRCSPKSGHDTVSWYQQALGQGPQFIFQYYEEEERQRGNFPDRFSGHQFPNYSSELNVNALLLGDSALYLCASSSGGGLVAEAFFGQGTRLTVV.

This clonotype has a count of ten or more. The chain has TRBV7-6 and TRBJ2-7; TRBD2 agrees at 10 bases. The germline V gene has CDR1 SGHVS and CDR2 FNYEAQ. The V gene end was trimmed by 4 bases and the J gene end by 3 bases; junction bases not matched to a gene: 6. The CDR3 is 15 amino acids. CDR3: CASSSRTSGVYEQYF. In DNA, the CDR3 is TGTGCCAGCAGCTCCAGGACTAGCGGAGTCTACGAGCAGTACTTC.

The sample holds many counts of this clonotype. J is TRBJ2-1 and V is TRBV7-9; D remains unclear. The V end lost 5 bases, the J end lost 15 bases, and 17 bases lay between the germline ends. Germline CDR1 and CDR2: SEHNR and FQNEAQ (reference sequence). The CDR3 runs 12 residues. The CDR3 reads CASSETPRGGFF. CDR3 DNA: TGTGCCAGCAGCGAAACGCCCCGTGGTGGGTTCTTC.

This clonotype was detected once. The CDR3 bases are TGCAGTGCGGTACAGGGCTCCGAGACCCAGTACTTC. As protein: CSAVQGSETQYF. The chain employs TRBV20-1 and TRBJ2-5; a weak D match, TRBD1 (6 bases). The V gene lost 6 bases and the J gene lost 5 bases, with 13 bases spanning the gap. In germline, CDR1 is DFQATT, CDR2 SNEGSKA (reference sequence). The CDR3 is 12 amino acids.

This clonotype was seen ten or more times. The rearrangement joins TRBV20-1 to TRBJ2-1, with 10 positions matching TRBD2. The CDR3 length is 15 residues. CDR1 is DFQATT, CDR2 SNEGSKA, per germline (reference sequence). V lost 3 bases to trimming and J lost 1 base; unmatched junction nucleotides: 3. Here the CDR3 DNA reads TGCAGTGCTAGTCAAGCGGGAGGGTCCTACAATGAGCAGTTCTTC. Protein: CSASQAGGSYNEQFF.

The genes are TRBV19 and TRBJ1-1; TRBD1 is a possible D gene (5 bases). V was pared by 4 bases and J by 0 bases, with 12 bases between. In germline, CDR1 is LNHDA, CDR2 SQIVND (reference sequence). This CDR3 spans 15 amino acids. The CDR3 loop reads CASSKPGPLNTEAFF. The CDR3, as DNA: TGTGCCAGTAGTAAACCGGGACCCCTGAACACTGAAGCTTTCTTT.

This clonotype was observed at least ten times. The V gene is TRBV29-1, the J gene TRBJ1-6; D perhaps matches TRBD1 (5 bases). From germline, CDR1 is SQVTM and CDR2 ANQGSEA. Trimming took off 7 bases at V and 7 bases at J, with 20 bases between the two ends. CDR3 length: 15 residues. The CDR3 bases are TGCAGCGCGCGAGGCGGGGGGGGAGAGAATTCACCCCTCCACTTT. Its translation is CSARGGGGENSPLHF.

This clonotype was picked up many times. This chain links TRBV5-1 with TRBJ2-2; D is uncertain. The CDR3 extends over 15 amino acids. Germline loops: CDR1 SGHRS, CDR2 YFSETQ. Between the trimmed V and J ends, which lost 3 bases and 4 bases, there was a span of 13 bases. The CDR3 DNA reads TGCGCCAGCAGCTATAACACTTTCGGCACCGGGGAGCTGTTTTTT. Its translation is CASSYNTFGTGELFF. The full variable domain, in which reference TRBV5-1 and TRBJ2-2 provide the parts outside the CDR3, is KAGVTQTPRYLIKTRGQQVTLSCSPISGHRSVSWYQQTPGQGLQFLFEYFSETQRNKGNFPGRFSGRQFSNSRSEMNVSTLELGDSALYLCASSYNTFGTGELFFGEGSRLTVL.

This clonotype was counted between two and nine times. The chain uses TRBV3-1 and TRBJ2-2; TRBD2 matches 14 bases. CDR1 LGHDT and CDR2 YNNKEL come from the germline V gene (reference sequence). The CDR3 is 16 residues long. V was pared by 4 bases and J by 7 bases, with 5 bases of the junction left unmatched. CDR3 sequence (DNA): TGTGCCAGCAGCCTGGGACTAGCGGGAGTAGTCGGGGAGCTGTTTTTT. It codes for CASSLGLAGVVGELFF.

The chain has TRBV7-2 and TRBJ2-3; D gene uncertain. Germline assignment: CDR1 SGHTA and CDR2 FQGNSA. There are 14 residues in the CDR3. The V gene lost 0 bases and the J gene lost 3 bases, with 7 bases spanning the gap. The CDR3 bases are TGTGCCAGCAGCTTAGCTTCGAGAACAGATACGCAGTATTTT. Protein sequence: CASSLASRTDTQYF.

In regard to this clonotype: A much larger clone lies a single base off, so this may be a read error. This rearrangement joins TRBV7-3 to TRBJ2-1, with D possibly TRBD1 on 5 matching bases. This CDR3 is built from 13 residues. The germline CDR1 and CDR2 sequences are SGHTA and FQGTGA. The CDR3 sequence is CANSVFRGNEQFF. The CDR3, as DNA: TGTGCCAACAGCGTTTTTAGGGGCAATGAGCAGTTCTTC.

Ten or more counts support this clonotype. The chain couples TRBV20-1 to TRBJ2-3; D is ambiguous. With 6 bases removed from V and 4 bases from J, the gap between germline ends came to 23 bases. In germline, CDR1 is DFQATT, CDR2 SNEGSKA (reference sequence). The CDR3 runs to 16 residues. The CDR3 DNA reads as TGCAGTGCCCCCTTAGCTTTGGGCAGACCAGCAGATACGCAGTATTTT. The encoded protein is CSAPLALGRPADTQYF.

This clonotype was picked up many times. This chain joins TRBV6-5 and TRBJ2-1; 14 nucleotides match TRBD2. The CDR3 consists of 16 residues. With V trimmed by 5 bases and J by 8 bases, 8 bases remained unmatched. Looked up from germline, CDR1 is MNHEY and CDR2 is SVGAGI. The CDR3 loop is CASSLLTSGGVDEQFF. The CDR3 region has the DNA TGTGCCAGCAGTCTACTGACTAGCGGGGGGGTTGATGAGCAGTTCTTC.

Ten or more counts support this clonotype. For the CDR3, the DNA is TGTGCCAGCAGTTACCCCAGGGTTGGCTACACCTTC. Translation: CASSYPRVGYTF. The V call is TRBV6-7, the J call TRBJ1-2, with D tentatively TRBD1 (5 bases). Being an ORF, TRBV6-7 has a function that is uncertain. The germline V and J ends were trimmed by 2 bases and 7 bases, with 8 bases remaining between them. This CDR3 has 12 amino acids.

This clonotype has at least ten counts. The CDR3 DNA sequence: TGCGCCAGCAGCTCTTCCGAAACCCAGTACTTC. Translation: CASSSSETQYF. The J gene is TRBJ2-5, the V gene TRBV5-1; D gene uncertain. Per germline, CDR1 SGHRS and CDR2 YFSETQ. V was trimmed by 3 bases and J by 8 bases, leaving 8 bases between them. The CDR3 has 11 residues. Variable domain in full (rest from reference TRBV5-1 and TRBJ2-5): KAGVTQTPRYLIKTRGQQVTLSCSPISGHRSVSWYQQTPGQGLQFLFEYFSETQRNKGNFPGRFSGRQFSNSRSEMNVSTLELGDSALYLCASSSSETQYFGPGTRLLVL.

This clonotype came up many times. The chain has TRBV7-6 and TRBJ2-1; D is perhaps TRBD2 (5 bases). The germline CDR1 and CDR2 sequences are SGHVS and FNYEAQ. CDR3 length: 20 residues. V lost 3 bases and J lost 0, with 24 bases in between. CDR3 coding DNA: TGTGCCAGCAGCTTCGATCCCCAGCGGTCGACCACAAACTCCTACAATGAGCAGTTCTTC. Its translation is CASSFDPQRSTTNSYNEQFF.

This clonotype was picked up a small number of times. The rearrangement links TRBV4-3 to TRBJ2-1; 8 bases line up with TRBD2. J lost 0 bases, V lost 3 bases, and 4 bases had no gene match. CDR3 length equals 16 residues. Germline V gives CDR1 LGHNA, CDR2 YSLEER. Written as DNA, the CDR3 is TGCGCCAGCAGCCACCTACTAGCGGACTCCTACAATGAGCAGTTCTTC. This gives the protein CASSHLLADSYNEQFF.

Many counts were recorded for this clonotype. V is TRBV3-1 and J is TRBJ2-2, with D maybe TRBD1 (5 bases). Deletions cut 2 bases from V and 7 bases from J, with 8 bases between. The germline CDR1 and CDR2 sequences are LGHDT and YNNKEL (reference sequence). This CDR3 region has 13 residues. CDR3 nucleotides: TGTGCCAGCAGCCAACTAGGGGTCGGGGAGCTGTTTTTT. Translated, it gives CASSQLGVGELFF. The variable domain in full, completed from reference TRBV3-1 and TRBJ2-2, reads DTAVSQTPKYLVTQMGNDKSIKCEQNLGHDTMYWYKQDSKKFLKIMFSYNNKELIINETVPNRFSPKSPDKAHLNLHINSLELGDSAVYFCASSQLGVGELFFGEGSRLTVL.

This clonotype came up a few times. The V gene is TRBV28, the J gene TRBJ2-1; D might be TRBD2 (5 bases). V was cut by 2 bases and J by 11 bases, with 7 bases left in between. The V gene's germline CDR1 is MDHEN and CDR2 SYDVKM. The CDR3 consists of 11 residues. The CDR3 bases are TGTGCCAGCAGTTTAGAGGGAAAGCAGTTCTTC. Translating gives CASSLEGKQFF.

The table lists this clonotype with many counts. V usage is TRBV5-6 and J usage is TRBJ2-3; 13 bases match TRBD2. CDR1 is SGHDT and CDR2 is YYEEEE in the germline V gene. This CDR3 is built from 16 residues. The J segment lost 6 bases and the V segment lost 4 bases, leaving 8 bases of the junction unmatched. CDR3 nucleotide sequence: TGTGCCAGCAGCCGAAGACTAGCGGGAGGTCGCGATACGCAGTATTTT. This translates into CASSRRLAGGRDTQYF.

This clonotype showed up many times. V gene TRBV5-1 combines with J gene TRBJ1-2; 8 bases map to TRBD1. The germline V gene encodes CDR1 SGHRS and CDR2 YFSETQ. J was trimmed by 1 base and V by 7 bases; bases with no gene match: 9. The CDR3 spans 15 residues. This CDR3 is CASGTGTGVNYGYTF. The CDR3 DNA reads as TGCGCCAGCGGAACCGGGACAGGAGTTAACTATGGCTACACCTTC.